This TCR beta chain was captured by sequencing in a study of T cells in Graves' hyperthyroidism and ophthalmopathy. What was amplified from RNA transcripts were TCR beta CDR3 regions. First-round RT-PCR with HTBI primers amplified the TCR CDR3 region. TCRdb fed the multiplex PCR reads into MiXCR, producing one record per CDR3 protein. The sample carries approximately 400,000 distinct CDR3 sequences, approximately 14% recorded once. The table lists this clonotype with many counts. CDR3 length equals 17 residues. Losses at the gene ends were 6 bases for V and 2 bases for J; bases not matched to a gene: 9. No progression to ophthalmopathy during 18 months of follow-up defined stable disease.

This TCR was recovered from a woman in her late teens or twenties with Graves' hyperthyroidism. The specimen was blood. The J gene is TRBJ2-1, the V gene TRBV12-3 or TRBV12-4; TRBD2 matches at 11 bases. Here the CDR3 reads CASSLASGGWAYNEQFF. As DNA, the CDR3 is TGTGCCAGCAGCTTGGCTAGCGGGGGGTGGGCCTACAATGAGCAGTTCTTC.